The 12 T cell receptor beta chains presented below share a single source sample, sequenced in a study of T cells expressing NK-cell markers. TCRdb re-called the 5' RACE reads and catalogs CDR3 proteins one per entry, DNA excluded. This table lists over 120,000 distinct CDR3 sequences. What was sequenced was blood T cells: a sorted CD56 or NKG2C T cell subset, CD4+ or CD8+ T cells, or bulk PBMC T cells (not recorded which). Every receptor here comes from a man aged 18 to 30 in good health.

V gene TRBV7-3 combines with J gene TRBJ2-7; TCRdb's D call of TRBD1 is untestable without DNA. The CDR3 is made up of 15 amino acids. CDR1 and CDR2 from the germline V gene are SGHTA and FQGTGA. CDR3 region: CASSLRQGRFDEQYF. The full variable domain, completed using reference TRBV7-3 and TRBJ2-7, is GAGVSQTPSNKVTEKGKYVELRCDPISGHTALYWYRQSLGQGPEFLIYFQGTGAADDSGLPNDRFFAVRPEGSVSTLKIQRTERGDSAVYLCASSLRQGRFDEQYFGPGTRLTVT.

The V and J genes are TRBV25-1 and TRBJ2-5; as DNA is missing, the TRBD2 call by TCRdb cannot be tested. The CDR3 consists of 14 residues. Germline V gives CDR1 MGHDK, CDR2 SYGVNS. This CDR3 reads CASSVGRGFETQYF.

J is TRBJ1-2 and V is TRBV30. There are 17 residues in the CDR3. The V gene's germline CDR1 is GTSNPN and CDR2 SVGIG (reference sequence). The CDR3 reads CAWSPAGTLQGPYGYTF.

V gene TRBV19 combines with J gene TRBJ2-3; TCRdb's D call, TRBD1, is unchecked because there is no DNA. Germline V gene sequence: CDR1 LNHDA, CDR2 SQIVND (reference sequence). The length of the CDR3 is 16 residues. The chain's CDR3 is CASCKRGRSRTDTQYF.

J is TRBJ2-7 and V is TRBV18; the TCRdb D gene call, TRBD2, has no DNA to confirm it. Germline CDR1 is KGHSH and CDR2 is LQKENI. The CDR3 covers 15 residues. CDR3 region: CASSPAGISPYEQYF.

J is TRBJ1-1 and V is TRBV29-1; there is no DNA to check the TCRdb D call of TRBD1. From germline, CDR1 is SQVTM and CDR2 ANQGSEA. The CDR3 is 16 residues long. CDR3 sequence reads: CSVPPGTWGMNTEAFF.

The chain uses TRBV6-4 and TRBJ2-3; TCRdb lists TRBD1, though no DNA is available to test this call. CDR1 and CDR2 from the germline V gene are MRHNA and SNTAGT. The CDR3 is 17 amino acids. CDR3 protein: CASSEGGLGQGADTQYF.

The chain uses TRBV5-4 and TRBJ2-3; with no DNA, the TCRdb D assignment of TRBD2 cannot be verified. Germline values: CDR1 SGHNT, CDR2 YYREEE (reference sequence). This CDR3 contains 15 residues. This CDR3 reads CASSSGLKSTDTQYF.

The V call is TRBV20-1, the J call TRBJ2-2; TCRdb reports TRBD2, a call that lacks DNA to check it against. The CDR3 is made up of 15 amino acids. CDR1 is DFQATT, CDR2 SNEGSKA, per germline (reference sequence). CDR3 amino acids: CSARDRREDTGELFF.

The CDR3 loop reads CASSLFDSTNEKLFF. The rearrangement joins TRBV11-2 to TRBJ1-4. Germline V CDR1 and CDR2: SGHAT, FQNNGV. The CDR3 has 15 residues.

This rearrangement joins TRBV7-3 to TRBJ2-3. CDR3 length: 13 residues. Germline assignment: CDR1 SGHTA and CDR2 FQGTGA. This chain's CDR3 is CASSLNPTDTQYF. Combining the CDR3 with reference TRBV7-3 and TRBJ2-3 gives the whole variable domain GAGVSQTPSNKVTEKGKYVELRCDPISGHTALYWYRQSLGQGPEFLIYFQGTGAADDSGLPNDRFFAVRPEGSVSTLKIQRTERGDSAVYLCASSLNPTDTQYFGPGTRLTVL.

J is TRBJ2-3 and V is TRBV5-1; lacking DNA, the TRBD2 call made by TCRdb goes unchecked. CDR1 is SGHRS, CDR2 YFSETQ, per germline. The CDR3 contains 16 residues. CDR3 residues: CASSLPTSGSTDTQYF.